The clone carrying this T cell receptor (beta chain) was detected once. A much more abundant neighbour one base away suggests this may be a read error. This specimen belongs to a study of molecular identifiers for immune sequencing clone quantification. TCRdb re-analysed the PCR reads in MiXCR, keeping a single row per CDR3 protein. The data contain more than 250,000 distinct CDR3 sequences, about 22% of them singletons. The CDR3 covers 14 residues. Germline loops: CDR1 SEHNR, CDR2 FQNEAQ (reference sequence). V and J are TRBV7-9 and TRBJ2-7, with a tentative D call TRBD1 (6 bases). This TCR came from a human donor in good health. Some libraries in this study had Jurkat cell RNA spiked in. Input material: naive CD8+ T cells from blood, with Jurkat cell RNA spiked in. Subset specified: FACS-sorted CD8+CD4-CCR7+CD45RA+ naive T cells. The chain's CDR3 is CAGSIGTRPYEQYF. The CDR3 nucleotides read TGTGCCGGCAGCATCGGGACAAGGCCCTACGAGCAGTACTTC.